This paragraph reports one T cell receptor beta chain. Its antigen is not identified. This specimen comes from a study of cytomegalovirus exposure and HLA in healthy donors. Study observations and caveats: Reports indicated that the classifier achieved high specificity and sensitivity in diagnosing cytomegalovirus status. Many donors shared some public TCRs, even though most TCR sequences were rare. Researchers catalogued 164 TCR beta chains as cytomegalovirus-associated.

V lost 9 bases, J lost 0 bases, and 12 bases stayed unmatched. Germline V gives CDR1 SGHRS, CDR2 YFSETQ. The CDR3 spans 17 residues. The data were produced by immunoSEQ multiplex PCR, yet TCRdb's version contains in-frame clones alone and is incomplete. This table holds roughly 300,000 clones, approximately 87% found once. The sample comprised PBMCs. This sequence was found in a woman between 18 and 30 years old in good health and CMV-seronegative. The chain joins TRBV5-1 to TRBJ2-3, with 11 nucleotides matching TRBD2. DNA of the CDR3: TGCGCCACTTCACTAGCGGGAGTATTTACTAGCACAGATACGCAGTATTTT. The encoded protein is CATSLAGVFTSTDTQYF.